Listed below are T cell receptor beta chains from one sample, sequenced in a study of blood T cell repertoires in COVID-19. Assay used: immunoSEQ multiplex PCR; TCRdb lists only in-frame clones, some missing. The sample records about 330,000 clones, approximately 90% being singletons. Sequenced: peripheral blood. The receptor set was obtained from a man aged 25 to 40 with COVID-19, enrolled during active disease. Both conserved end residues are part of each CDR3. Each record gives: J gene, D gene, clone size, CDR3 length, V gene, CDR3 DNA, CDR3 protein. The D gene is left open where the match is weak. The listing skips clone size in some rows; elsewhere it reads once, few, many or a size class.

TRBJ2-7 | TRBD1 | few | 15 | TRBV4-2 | TGTGCCAGCAGCCGGGCGGGACAGGGAATCTACGAGCAGTACTTC | CASSRAGQGIYEQYF
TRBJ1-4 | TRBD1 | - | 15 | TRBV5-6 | TGTGCCAGCAGCCTACTGGGACAGGGAAATGAAAAACTGTTTTTT | CASSLLGQGNEKLFF
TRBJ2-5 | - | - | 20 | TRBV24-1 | TGTGCCACCAGTGATTTGAGGGGACAGGGGGGACTAGCGGAGCAAGAGACCCAGTACTTC | CATSDLRGQGGLAEQETQYF
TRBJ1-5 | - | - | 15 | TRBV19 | TGTGCCAGTAGTGAGGGCGACTGGGACAATCAGCCCCAGCATTTT | CASSEGDWDNQPQHF
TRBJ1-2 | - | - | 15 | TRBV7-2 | TGTGCCAGCAGCTTCAAGAGCGGGGCCCCCTATGGCTACACCTTC | CASSFKSGAPYGYTF
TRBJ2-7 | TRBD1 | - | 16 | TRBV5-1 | TGCGCCAGCAGCTTGAAGACAGGGGTTGGTGTCTACGAGCAGTACTTC | CASSLKTGVGVYEQYF
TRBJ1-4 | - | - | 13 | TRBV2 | TGTGCCAGCAGCTACGGGGCGGGAGAAAAACTGTTTTTT | CASSYGAGEKLFF
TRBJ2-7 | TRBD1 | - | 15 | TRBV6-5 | TGTGCCAGCAGTATGGGGGGACAGGGCCTATACGAGCAGTACTTC | CASSMGGQGLYEQYF
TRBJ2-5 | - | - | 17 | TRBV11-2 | TGTGCCAGCAGCCCCGGGAATGGCGGGGGCCTCCAAGAGACCCAGTACTTC | CASSPGNGGGLQETQYF
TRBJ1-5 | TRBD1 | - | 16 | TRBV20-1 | TGCAGTGCTAGTCTCCGGGACAGGGTAGTACGTCAGCCCCAGCATTTT | CSASLRDRVVRQPQHF
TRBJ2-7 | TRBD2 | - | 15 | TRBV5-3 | TGTGCCAGAAGGTCGGGGGCTAGCGGGACCTACGAGCAGTACTTC | CARRSGASGTYEQYF
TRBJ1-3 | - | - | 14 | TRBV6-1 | TGTGCCAGCAGTTCAACCTCACTCGGAAACACCATATATTTT | CASSSTSLGNTIYF
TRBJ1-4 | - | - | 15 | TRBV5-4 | TGTGCCAGCAGCTGGGGGGGGGCCACTAATGAAAAACTGTTTTTT | CASSWGGATNEKLFF
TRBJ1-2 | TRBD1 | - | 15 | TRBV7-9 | TGTGCCAGCAGCTTAGCTGCCACAGGGGTGGCAGGCTACACCTTC | CASSLAATGVAGYTF
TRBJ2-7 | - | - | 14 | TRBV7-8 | TGTGCCAGCAGCTTAAACTCAGGGCACTACGAGCAGTACTTC | CASSLNSGHYEQYF
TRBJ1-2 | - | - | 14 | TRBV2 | TGTGCCAGCAGTGAAGGGGGGCAGGGCTATGGCTACACCTTC | CASSEGGQGYGYTF
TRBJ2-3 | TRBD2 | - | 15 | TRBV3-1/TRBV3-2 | TGTGCCAGCAGCGTACTAGCGGGAGGAGGAGATACGCAGTATTTT | CASSVLAGGGDTQYF
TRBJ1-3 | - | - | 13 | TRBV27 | TGTGCCAGCAGGAGGGCGTCTGGAAACACCATATATTTT | CASRRASGNTIYF
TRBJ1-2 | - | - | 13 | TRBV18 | TGTGCCAGCTCACCGGGTCAGGACTATGGCTACACCTTC | CASSPGQDYGYTF
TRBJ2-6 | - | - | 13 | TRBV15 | TGTGCCACAAGGGGGTCTGGGGCCAACGTCCTGACTTTC | CATRGSGANVLTF
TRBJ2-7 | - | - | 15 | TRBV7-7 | TGTGCCAGCAGCTTGTCAAGCGGGCCATCCTACGAGCAGTACTTC | CASSLSSGPSYEQYF
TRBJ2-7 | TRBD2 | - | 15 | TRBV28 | TGTGCCAGCAGTTTACCTAGCGGGACTACCTACGAGCAGTACTTC | CASSLPSGTTYEQYF
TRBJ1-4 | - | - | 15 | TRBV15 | TGTGCCACCAGCAGAGATCGCGGGTTTGGGGAAAAACTGTTTTTT | CATSRDRGFGEKLFF
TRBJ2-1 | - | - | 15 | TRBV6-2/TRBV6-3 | TGTGCCAGCAGTCCGACAGACCTTGACTACAATGAGCAGTTCTTC | CASSPTDLDYNEQFF
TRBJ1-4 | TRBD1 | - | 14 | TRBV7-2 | TGTGCCAGCAGGAACGGACAGGGGTGGGAAAAACTGTTTTTT | CASRNGQGWEKLFF
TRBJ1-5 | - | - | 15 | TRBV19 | TGTGCCAGTAGTATGGGCCAGGGAGGAAATCAGCCCCAGCATTTT | CASSMGQGGNQPQHF
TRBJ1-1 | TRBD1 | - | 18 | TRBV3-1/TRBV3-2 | TGTGCCAGCAGCCAAGTAGGGCTTTGGGACAGCTCAAGGGACGAAGCTTTCTTT | CASSQVGLWDSSRDEAFF
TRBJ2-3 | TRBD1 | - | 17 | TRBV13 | TGTGCCAGCAGCTGGGGACAGGGCGGGCTCAGCACAGATACGCAGTATTTT | CASSWGQGGLSTDTQYF
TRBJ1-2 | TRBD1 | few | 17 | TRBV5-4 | TGTGCCAGCAGCGACGGCCCCCGGGACAGACTGAACTATGGCTACACCTTC | CASSDGPRDRLNYGYTF
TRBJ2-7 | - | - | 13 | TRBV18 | TGTGCCAGCTCTCCCGACACCAACTACGAGCAGTACTTC | CASSPDTNYEQYF
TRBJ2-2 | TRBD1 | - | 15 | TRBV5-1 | TGCGCCAGCAGCGCAGGGGGCCTCGGGGGCGGGGAGCTGTTTTTT | CASSAGGLGGGELFF